The sample holds many counts of the clone carrying this T cell receptor (beta chain). Trimming removed 5 bases from V and 2 bases from J, with 15 bases in between. The CDR3 has 15 residues. CDR1 and CDR2 from the germline V gene are SGHVS and FNYEAQ. Uncontrolled infection, other autoimmune disease, pregnancy and lactation each barred patients from inclusion. The sample comes from a study of T cells in Graves' hyperthyroidism and ophthalmopathy. TCR beta CDR3 sequences were amplified from RNA transcripts. HTBI primers were employed in a first-round RT-PCR of the TCR CDR3. In TCRdb, the multiplex PCR reads were re-called with MiXCR into one record per CDR3 protein. Found here are around 570,000 distinct CDR3 sequences, approximately 20% of them singletons; the top ten hold about half.

This clonotype was sampled from a man in his forties or fifties with Graves' ophthalmopathy. The chain carries TRBV7-6 and TRBJ2-5; D is perhaps TRBD2 (7 bases). Sequencing was done on a sample of blood. The CDR3 reads CASSAPRGAQETQYF. CDR3 DNA sequence: TGTGCCAGCAGCGCCCCCCGGGGGGCACAAGAGACCCAGTACTTC.